This record looks at one T cell receptor (beta chain) sequence and its context. The data belong to a study of cytomegalovirus exposure and HLA in healthy donors. Primers: 60 Vbeta forward and 13 Jbeta reverse. Data came from immunoSEQ multiplex PCR; TCRdb stores just in-frame clones and leaves some out. Seen here are approximately 150,000 clones, roughly 82% observed once, and the top ten hold roughly 10%. Trimming left V 5 bases short and J 1 base short, with 6 bases between. The V gene's germline CDR1 is LNHDA and CDR2 SQIVND (reference sequence). The CDR3 consists of 12 residues. The receptor was derived from a man aged 50 to 59 in good health and CMV-seropositive. The specimen was PBMCs. J is TRBJ2-7 and V is TRBV19; unclear D gene. The DNA for the CDR3 is TGTGCCAGTAGTCGTAATTCCTACGAGCAGTACTTC. Its protein product is CASSRNSYEQYF.